The 20 T cell receptor beta chains reported below all come from one sample, sequenced in a study of cytomegalovirus exposure and HLA in healthy donors (dated by TCRdb to 2016 to 2017). The library was built by means of the immunoSEQ multiplex PCR assay. TCRdb mirrors the immuneACCESS table, restricted to in-frame sequences. Some clones are absent from its copies; in checked studies, under half trace to an unresolved V gene, and the reason for the others is unknown. The sample table shows some 130,000 clones, and approximately 92% are seen once. Clones ranked in the top ten supply roughly 1.2% of the sample. The specimen was PBMCs. The receptor source for this set is a woman aged 18-30 years in good health and CMV-seronegative.

This chain joins TRBV19 and TRBJ1-1; TRBD1 aligns across 7 bases. V shed 9 bases, J shed 5 bases, and the junction held 12 bases outside the gene matches. Germline V CDR1 and CDR2: LNHDA, SQIVND (reference sequence). CDR3 length: 14 amino acids. The CDR3 loop is CASNLEQGRTEAFF. In nucleotides, the CDR3 is TGTGCCAGCAACCTGGAACAGGGGAGGACTGAAGCTTTCTTT.

This clone was counted a single time. V gene TRBV29-1 combines with J gene TRBJ2-1; D is possibly TRBD2 (7 bases). The CDR3 runs 19 residues. CDR1 is SQVTM, CDR2 ANQGSEA, per germline. V lost 6 bases and J lost 6, with 33 bases in between. The CDR3 loop is CSVRHSLVTYRGGGNEQFF. In nucleotides, the CDR3 is TGCAGCGTCCGACACTCCCTTGTGACTTACCGGGGAGGGGGCAATGAGCAGTTCTTC.

This rearrangement joins TRBV15 to TRBJ1-2, with D possibly matching TRBD1 (6 bases). The V gene lost 0 bases and the J gene lost 7 bases, with 6 bases spanning the gap. Germline-derived CDR1 and CDR2 are LNHNV and YYDKDF (reference sequence). This CDR3 is built from 12 residues. CDR3 in DNA: TGTGCCACCAGCAGAGACAGGGGTGGCTACACCTTC. Protein sequence: CATSRDRGGYTF.

The chain carries TRBV7-3 and TRBJ2-2; weak D call: TRBD2 (6 bases). V was pared by 5 bases and J by 5 bases, with 18 bases between. This CDR3 spans 16 amino acids. The germline V gene encodes CDR1 SGHTA and CDR2 FQGTGA. The DNA for the CDR3 is TGTGCCAGCAGCACCCACCCGGGAGCTAGAACCGGGGAGCTGTTTTTT. The encoded protein is CASSTHPGARTGELFF.

The CDR3 spells CATSERNSPLHF. The CDR3 DNA is TGTGCCACCAGCGAGCGTAATTCACCCCTCCACTTT. This chain links TRBV15 with TRBJ1-6, with D uncertain. The germline V gene has CDR1 LNHNV and CDR2 YYDKDF (reference sequence). This CDR3 spans 12 amino acids. V was trimmed by 5 bases and J by 6 bases, leaving 5 bases between them.

The rearrangement uses TRBV6-5 and TRBJ1-4, with 7 bases that match TRBD1. The CDR3 totals 14 residues. CDR1 and CDR2 (germline): MNHEY, SVGAGI. V lost 5 bases to trimming and J lost 7 bases; unmatched junction nucleotides: 7. CDR3 in amino acids: CASSQGDGVEKLFF. The DNA of the CDR3 is TGTGCCAGCAGTCAGGGGGACGGGGTTGAAAAACTGTTTTTT.

The V call is TRBV19, the J call TRBJ1-1; TRBD1 is a possible D gene (5 bases). V lost 10 bases to trimming and J lost 6 bases, with 21 bases between them. The CDR3 runs 14 residues. CDR1 and CDR2 from the germline V gene are LNHDA and SQIVND (reference sequence). CDR3 sequence: CATLGPIRGSEAFF. CDR3 sequence (DNA): TGTGCCACACTGGGCCCCATCCGGGGGTCTGAAGCTTTCTTT.

This clone was recorded once. This chain connects TRBV18 to TRBJ2-3; 8 nucleotides line up with TRBD2. Germline V CDR1 and CDR2: KGHSH, LQKENI. This CDR3 contains 16 residues. J lost 0 bases, V lost 3 bases, and 5 bases had no gene match. In nucleotides, the CDR3 is TGTGCCAGCTCACCGGGACTAGGGACCAGCACAGATACGCAGTATTTT. Translating gives CASSPGLGTSTDTQYF.

The J gene is TRBJ2-7, the V gene TRBV7-9; 9 bases are a match to TRBD1. The CDR3 totals 16 residues. V lost 5 bases and J lost 5; bases outside the gene matches: 13. CDR1 is SEHNR and CDR2 is FQNEAQ in the germline V gene (reference sequence). The CDR3: CASSRNPGQGFDEQYF. The CDR3 DNA reads TGTGCCAGCAGCCGCAACCCCGGACAGGGGTTCGACGAGCAGTACTTC.

The chain combines TRBV7-9 with TRBJ1-4; 7 bases are shared with TRBD1. This CDR3 region has 12 residues. CDR1 is SEHNR, CDR2 FQNEAQ, per germline (reference sequence). J lost 8 bases, V lost 5 bases, and 2 bases had no gene match. In DNA form, the CDR3 reads TGTGCCAGCAGCCGGGGACAGGAAAAACTGTTTTTT. Translation: CASSRGQEKLFF.

The rearrangement joins TRBV6-5 to TRBJ2-2, with TRBD1 matching 9 bases. Germline-derived CDR1 and CDR2 are MNHEY and SVGAGI. The CDR3 runs 14 residues. With 7 bases clipped from V and 6 bases from J, the junction kept 6 bases outside the gene matches. Here the CDR3 reads CASTRDRAAGELFF. The DNA for the CDR3 is TGTGCCAGCACCAGGGACAGGGCGGCCGGGGAGCTGTTTTTT.

The chain is built from TRBV10-3 and TRBJ2-7, with D perhaps matching TRBD1 (6 bases). The CDR3 has 14 residues. V dropped 8 bases and J dropped 2 bases, with 16 bases sitting between them. Germline lookup yields CDR1 ENHRY and CDR2 SYGVKD. CDR3 protein: CAIGGPQVTYEQYF. In nucleotides, the CDR3 is TGTGCCATCGGGGGCCCACAGGTAACCTACGAGCAGTACTTC.

The chain joins TRBV19 to TRBJ1-5; D possibly corresponds to TRBD1 (5 bases). Germline V lookup: CDR1 LNHDA, CDR2 SQIVND (reference sequence). V lost 4 bases to trimming and J lost 2 bases, with 15 bases between them. The CDR3 totals 16 residues. CDR3: CASSTTHRLGNQPQHF. The CDR3 region has the DNA TGTGCCAGTAGTACTACCCACAGGTTGGGCAATCAGCCCCAGCATTTT.

The rearrangement joins TRBV5-8 to TRBJ2-7; 9 bases are a match to TRBD2. The trim removed 0 bases at V and 0 bases at J, leaving 4 bases unmatched. The CDR3 is 16 residues long. Looked up from germline, CDR1 is SGHTS and CDR2 is YDEGEE. The CDR3 nucleotides are TGTGCCAGCAGCTTGGCCCCAGCGGGGGGCTCCTACGAGCAGTACTTC. Translated, it gives CASSLAPAGGSYEQYF. The variable domain in full, with the rest retrieved from reference TRBV5-8 and TRBJ2-7, is EAGVTQSPTHLIKTRGQQATLRCSPISGHTSVYWYQQALGLGLQFLLWYDEGEERNRGNFPPRFSGRQFPNYSSELNVNALELEDSALYLCASSLAPAGGSYEQYFGPGTRLTVT.

A single count supports this clone. The chain has TRBV6-1 and TRBJ1-5; 7 nucleotides align to TRBD1. The CDR3 covers 15 residues. Trimming cost V 4 bases and J 3 bases; bases outside gene matches: 6. CDR1 MNHNS and CDR2 SASEGT come from the germline V gene. CDR3 bases: TGTGCCAGCAGTGGCGGACAGGCGAACAATCAGCCCCAGCATTTT. It codes for CASSGGQANNQPQHF.

The chain employs TRBV5-1 and TRBJ1-1, with D possibly being TRBD1 (5 bases). CDR1 and CDR2 (germline): SGHRS, YFSETQ. Trimming pared 7 bases from V and 4 bases from J, leaving 26 bases between. The length of the CDR3 is 17 residues. CDR3 residues: CASAPRFFGGVGTEAFF. The CDR3 DNA reads TGCGCCAGCGCCCCCCGGTTTTTTGGGGGGGTGGGCACTGAAGCTTTCTTT.

The chain links TRBV19 to TRBJ2-2, with 9 bases identical to TRBD1. Per the germline V gene, CDR1 is LNHDA and CDR2 is SQIVND (reference sequence). After removal of 4 bases from V and 6 bases from J, the junction contained 12 bases not matched to a gene. This CDR3 has 17 residues. The CDR3 DNA sequence: TGTGCCAGTAGTACGCGACCGGGACAGGGAATGTCCGGGGAGCTGTTTTTT. Its translation: CASSTRPGQGMSGELFF.

The V gene is TRBV9, the J gene TRBJ1-1, with TRBD1 matching over 7 bases. Germline V gives CDR1 SGDLS, CDR2 YYNGEE. V lost 4 bases and J lost 5; bases outside the gene matches: 8. This CDR3 is built from 14 residues. The CDR3 spells CASSLTGSGTEAFF. In nucleotides, the CDR3 is TGTGCCAGCAGCCTGACAGGGTCTGGGACTGAAGCTTTCTTT.

V gene TRBV6-1 combines with J gene TRBJ2-1, with 7 bases lining up with TRBD1. With V trimmed by 6 bases and J by 8 bases, 10 bases remained unmatched. Germline V gives CDR1 MNHNS, CDR2 SASEGT. The CDR3 is made up of 14 amino acids. The CDR3 region is CASSDQGVVDEQFF. The CDR3 DNA reads as TGTGCCAGCAGCGACCAGGGGGTCGTCGATGAGCAGTTCTTC.

This chain connects TRBV28 to TRBJ2-3, with D perhaps TRBD2 (5 bases). Trimming pared 1 base from V and 4 bases from J, leaving 12 bases between. CDR1 is MDHEN, CDR2 SYDVKM, per germline. The CDR3 is 15 amino acids. This CDR3 reads CASSLFLALSDTQYF. The DNA of the CDR3 is TGTGCCAGCAGTTTATTCCTAGCCCTTTCAGATACGCAGTATTTT.